The TCR beta chain described here comes from a study of T cell changes during pregnancy in multiple sclerosis. Repertoires were generated with immunoSEQ multiplex PCR, while TCRdb's copy carries only in-frame clones and drops some. The sample contains tens of thousands of clones, 90% to 95% of which appear only once. This CDR3 region has 15 residues. CDR1 is SGHTA and CDR2 is FQGTGA in the germline V gene. Trimming stripped 1 base from V and 5 bases from J, with 14 bases between. The sample here was peripheral blood, taken after pregnancy. This clonotype was obtained from a female donor in good health, enrolled as a control in a pregnancy study. The chain carries TRBV7-3 and TRBJ2-5; D perhaps matches TRBD2 (6 bases). In nucleotides, the CDR3 is TGTGCCAGCAGCTTAATTTGGGGGGTGAGGGAGACCCAGTACTTC. Translation: CASSLIWGVRETQYF.